Listed below are T cell receptor beta chains from one sample, sequenced in a study of OX40 agonist ivuxolimab in advanced cancers. Produced via immunoSEQ multiplex PCR; TCRdb's table is partial and in-frame only. The data contain about 93,000 clones, roughly nine tenths of them singletons. Sequencing used CD4+ or CD8+ T cells sorted from blood, obtained in a trial of the OX40 agonist ivuxolimab. Receptors originate from an adult with an advanced solid tumor such as melanoma, head and neck, liver or kidney cancer. Each CDR3 is given with its conserved first and last residue. D genes are given only for firm matches. Clone size is not always given. Where it is, it says once, few, many or a class for expanded clones.

CDR3nt: TGTGCCAGCTGCCGCGTGAGTGGGGGAGCTAGTTCTGGAAACACCATATATTTT
CDR3aa: CASCRVSGGASSGNTIYF
j_gene: TRBJ1-3
abundance: -
v_gene: TRBV19
d_gene: -

CDR3nt: TGTGCCAGCTCACCGAACCAAGAGACCCAGTACTTC
CDR3aa: CASSPNQETQYF
j_gene: TRBJ2-5
abundance: -
v_gene: TRBV18
d_gene: -

CDR3nt: TGTGCCAGCAGCGTCAGGGTAGGTTTAAGCGAGCAGTACTTC
CDR3aa: CASSVRVGLSEQYF
j_gene: TRBJ2-7
abundance: -
v_gene: TRBV9
d_gene: -

CDR3nt: TGTGCCAGCAGCTTGGGTGGCTGGGACAGCTACGAGCAGTACTTC
CDR3aa: CASSLGGWDSYEQYF
j_gene: TRBJ2-7
abundance: -
v_gene: TRBV5-4
d_gene: TRBD1

CDR3nt: TGTGCCTGGAGCGGGACAGGAAGGGAAAAACTGTTTTTT
CDR3aa: CAWSGTGREKLFF
j_gene: TRBJ1-4
abundance: -
v_gene: TRBV30
d_gene: TRBD1

CDR3nt: TGTGCTAGTGCCCTGGAGCGGGCCGCGGAGTACTATGGCTACACCTTC
CDR3aa: CASALERAAEYYGYTF
j_gene: TRBJ1-2
abundance: -
v_gene: TRBV12-5
d_gene: -

CDR3nt: TGTGCCAGCAGCTTGTCCCCCAGTGGGCAGTTCTTC
CDR3aa: CASSLSPSGQFF
j_gene: TRBJ2-1
abundance: -
v_gene: TRBV5-6
d_gene: -

CDR3nt: TGTGCTAGTGGTTTAACCACCCTTGGACTAGCGGGGGGGCCGGGTTCTAGCTCCTACAATGAGCAGTTCTTC
CDR3aa: CASGLTTLGLAGGPGSSSYNEQFF
j_gene: TRBJ2-1
abundance: -
v_gene: TRBV12-5
d_gene: TRBD2

CDR3nt: TGTGCCAGCAGTGAAATGAACAGGGCGAGTGAAGCTTTCTTT
CDR3aa: CASSEMNRASEAFF
j_gene: TRBJ1-1
abundance: -
v_gene: TRBV6-1
d_gene: -

CDR3nt: TGCGCCAGCAGCTTGGAGGGGACCACGAAGGAGACCCAGTACTTC
CDR3aa: CASSLEGTTKETQYF
j_gene: TRBJ2-5
abundance: -
v_gene: TRBV5-1
d_gene: -

CDR3nt: TGTGCCAGCAGCTCACACTACCGTGGGACTTTCACTAACTATGGCTACACCTTC
CDR3aa: CASSSHYRGTFTNYGYTF
j_gene: TRBJ1-2
abundance: -
v_gene: TRBV11-2
d_gene: -

CDR3nt: TGCGCCAGCAGCTCCGGGACGGTGAACTATGGCTACACCTTC
CDR3aa: CASSSGTVNYGYTF
j_gene: TRBJ1-2
abundance: -
v_gene: TRBV5-1
d_gene: -

CDR3nt: TGTGCCTGGAGTGCCGGAGCCGGGACAGGGGATGGCTACACCTTC
CDR3aa: CAWSAGAGTGDGYTF
j_gene: TRBJ1-2
abundance: -
v_gene: TRBV30
d_gene: TRBD1

CDR3nt: TGTGCCAGCAGCTCCGGGACTAGCGGGATATTAGATACGCAGTATTTT
CDR3aa: CASSSGTSGILDTQYF
j_gene: TRBJ2-3
abundance: -
v_gene: TRBV11-3
d_gene: TRBD2

CDR3nt: TGTGCCAGCAGTGGCCAGGGCAATCAGCCCCAGCATTTT
CDR3aa: CASSGQGNQPQHF
j_gene: TRBJ1-5
abundance: -
v_gene: TRBV28
d_gene: -

CDR3nt: TGTGCCAGCAGCTTAGGAATAGGAGGATTACCTCAGCATTTT
CDR3aa: CASSLGIGGLPQHF
j_gene: TRBJ1-5
abundance: -
v_gene: TRBV7-8
d_gene: -

CDR3nt: TGTGCCAGTAGTTTCCTGCCGACAGCCTTCTCTGGAAACACCATATATTTT
CDR3aa: CASSFLPTAFSGNTIYF
j_gene: TRBJ1-3
abundance: -
v_gene: TRBV19
d_gene: -

CDR3nt: TGTGCCAGCAGCGACCCGGGACAGCCTAATGAAAAACTGTTTTTT
CDR3aa: CASSDPGQPNEKLFF
j_gene: TRBJ1-4
abundance: -
v_gene: TRBV2
d_gene: TRBD1

CDR3nt: TGTGCCAGCAGCCCCCCTAGCGACCAGCAGTTCTTC
CDR3aa: CASSPPSDQQFF
j_gene: TRBJ2-1
abundance: -
v_gene: TRBV7-2
d_gene: -

CDR3nt: TGTGCCAGCAGCTTTCAACAGGGACGGAACACTGAAGCTTTCTTT
CDR3aa: CASSFQQGRNTEAFF
j_gene: TRBJ1-1
abundance: -
v_gene: TRBV5-5
d_gene: -

CDR3nt: TGCGCCAGCAGTGATGGGGCCTCGGGGAATTCACCCCTCCACTTT
CDR3aa: CASSDGASGNSPLHF
j_gene: TRBJ1-6
abundance: few
v_gene: TRBV10-1
d_gene: -

CDR3nt: TGTGCCAGCAGTTACTCCGAATCAGGACGTTCAAGCCCGTTCTTC
CDR3aa: CASSYSESGRSSPFF
j_gene: TRBJ2-1
abundance: few
v_gene: TRBV6-5
d_gene: -

CDR3nt: TGTGCCAGCAGCGTAGGGGACCCCTCTGGAAACACCATATATTTT
CDR3aa: CASSVGDPSGNTIYF
j_gene: TRBJ1-3
abundance: -
v_gene: TRBV9
d_gene: -

CDR3nt: TGTGCCAGCAGCGCACTAGCGGGAGAGTCAGATACGCAGTATTTT
CDR3aa: CASSALAGESDTQYF
j_gene: TRBJ2-3
abundance: -
v_gene: TRBV11-3
d_gene: TRBD2

CDR3nt: TGTGCCAGCAGCAACCCCCAGGGGGTGAATCAGCCCCAGCATTTT
CDR3aa: CASSNPQGVNQPQHF
j_gene: TRBJ1-5
abundance: once
v_gene: TRBV21-1
d_gene: -

CDR3nt: TGTGCCAGCAGCTTATGGGACAGGGAGATCGGGCGGGGGAAAGGCAATGGCTACACCTTC
CDR3aa: CASSLWDREIGRGKGNGYTF
j_gene: TRBJ1-2
abundance: -
v_gene: TRBV5-5
d_gene: TRBD1

CDR3nt: TGTGCCAGCAGCTTAGGCAGGACCTACGAGCAGTACTTC
CDR3aa: CASSLGRTYEQYF
j_gene: TRBJ2-7
abundance: -
v_gene: TRBV7-6
d_gene: -

CDR3nt: TGTGCCAGCAGTTACTCGAAACAGGGTTACTCCTACGAGCAGTACTTC
CDR3aa: CASSYSKQGYSYEQYF
j_gene: TRBJ2-7
abundance: once
v_gene: TRBV6-5
d_gene: -

CDR3nt: TGTGCCAGCTCATCACAGGGGGATATCACAGATACGCAGTATTTT
CDR3aa: CASSSQGDITDTQYF
j_gene: TRBJ2-3
abundance: -
v_gene: TRBV18
d_gene: TRBD1